This entry lists 13 T cell receptor beta chains sequenced from one sample in a study of blood T cell repertoires in COVID-19. Libraries were prepared by immunoSEQ multiplex PCR; TCRdb keeps only in-frame clonotypes and omits some of them. The table has 150,000 or so clones, roughly 80% seen once. The sample consisted of PBMCs or T cells enriched from blood (not recorded which). These receptors originate from a woman aged 50 to 60 who had recovered from COVID-19.

The chain is built from TRBV29-1 and TRBJ1-1; D possibly corresponds to TRBD1 (5 bases). The CDR3 length is 15 residues. CDR1 and CDR2 from the germline V gene are SQVTM and ANQGSEA. V was trimmed by 6 bases and J by 1 base, leaving 18 bases between them. CDR3 bases: TGCAGCGTGGGACTAGGACACCCCAGGAACACTGAAGCTTTCTTT. This codes for CSVGLGHPRNTEAFF. Filled out from reference TRBV29-1 and TRBJ1-1, the complete variable domain reads SAVISQKPSRDICQRGTSLTIQCQVDSQVTMMFWYRQQPGQSLTLIATANQGSEATYESGFVIDKFPISRPNLTFSTLTVSNMSPEDSSIYLCSVGLGHPRNTEAFFGQGTRLTVV.

The CDR3 is CASSEGGASKANYGYTF. CDR3 nucleotide sequence: TGCGCCAGCAGTGAAGGAGGGGCCTCGAAAGCTAACTATGGCTACACCTTC. The rearrangement links TRBV5-1 to TRBJ1-2; tentatively, D is TRBD1 (5 bases). This CDR3 has 17 amino acids. Germline V CDR1 and CDR2: SGHRS, YFSETQ. Trimming left V 5 bases short and J 0 bases short, with 20 bases between.

This chain links TRBV5-4 with TRBJ1-2; D gene unclear. This CDR3 contains 13 residues. The germline CDR1 and CDR2 sequences are SGHNT and YYREEE (reference sequence). Trimming cost V 4 bases and J 8 bases, with 15 bases left between them. CDR3 DNA: TGTGCCAGCAGCCCCTATCCGGGATTGGGCTACACCTTC. It yields the protein CASSPYPGLGYTF.

This clone was seen ten or more times. This chain connects TRBV3-1 (or the pseudogene TRBV3-2) to TRBJ2-3, with no clear D. CDR1 is LGHDT, CDR2 YNNKEL, per germline (reference sequence). CDR3 length: 17 residues. Trimming cost V 1 base and J 1 base, with 15 bases left between them. The CDR3 nucleotides are TGTGCCAGCAGCCAAGGAATCAGACAACTTGGCACAGATACGCAGTATTTT. It translates to CASSQGIRQLGTDTQYF.

This chain's CDR3 is CALDRVGDTQYF. The CDR3 DNA sequence: TGTGCCTTGGACAGGGTGGGAGATACGCAGTATTTT. This rearrangement joins TRBV30 to TRBJ2-3, with 8 bases aligning to TRBD1. V was pared by 7 bases and J by 5 bases, with 5 bases of the junction left unmatched. In germline, CDR1 is GTSNPN, CDR2 SVGIG (reference sequence). The CDR3 has 12 amino acids. Together with reference TRBV30 and TRBJ2-3, the CDR3 gives the full variable domain: SQTIHQWPATLVQPVGSPLSLECTVEGTSNPNLYWYRQAAGRGLQLLFYSVGIGQISSEVPQNLSASRPQDRQFILSSKKLLLSDSGFYLCALDRVGDTQYFGPGTRLTVL.

The J gene is TRBJ2-7, the V gene TRBV5-5; TRBD1 agrees at 7 bases. V was pared by 4 bases and J by 5 bases, with 15 bases of the junction left unmatched. This CDR3 is built from 16 residues. Germline V CDR1 and CDR2: SGHKS, YYEKEE (reference sequence). CDR3 region: CASSTYPGQPWDEQYV. The CDR3, as DNA: TGTGCCAGCAGCACCTACCCGGGACAGCCATGGGACGAGCAGTACGTC.

DNA of the CDR3: TGTGCCAGCAGCTTGCAGGGCCGGGATGGCTACACCTTC. Translated, it gives CASSLQGRDGYTF. The chain carries TRBV5-6 and TRBJ1-2; perhaps TRBD1 as D (5 bases). This CDR3 has 13 amino acids. The V end lost 1 base, the J end lost 6 bases, and 10 bases lay between the germline ends. Germline values: CDR1 SGHDT, CDR2 YYEEEE.

The V gene is TRBV30, the J gene TRBJ1-1; 8 bases match TRBD1. This CDR3 is 11 amino acids long. Losses at the gene ends were 5 bases for V and 14 bases for J; bases not matched to a gene: 10. Germline V CDR1 and CDR2: GTSNPN, SVGIG (reference sequence). CDR3 amino acids: CAWGQTGVSFF. CDR3 DNA: TGTGCCTGGGGTCAGACAGGGGTAAGCTTCTTT.

This clone came up many times. The chain recombines TRBV29-1 with TRBJ2-4, with a possible D match to TRBD1 (6 bases). Trimming removed 5 bases at V and 3 bases at J, with 20 bases between. The CDR3 extends over 16 amino acids. CDR1 is SQVTM, CDR2 ANQGSEA, per germline. CDR3 amino acids: CSVRLATGQFKNIQYF. The CDR3 bases are TGCAGCGTTCGCCTCGCAACTGGACAGTTCAAAAACATTCAGTACTTC.

The J gene is TRBJ2-2, the V gene TRBV14; D possibly corresponds to TRBD2 (6 bases). Germline CDR1 SGHDN, CDR2 FVKESK. The CDR3 has 14 amino acids. V was pared by 4 bases and J by 1 base, with 7 bases between. DNA of the CDR3: TGTGCCAGCAGCCTAGCGGTGAACACCGGGGAGCTGTTTTTT. Protein product: CASSLAVNTGELFF.

The gene calls are TRBV7-2 and TRBJ2-3; D remains ambiguous. The CDR3 runs to 13 residues. V was trimmed by 5 bases and J by 6 bases, leaving 12 bases between them. Germline V gene sequence: CDR1 SGHTA, CDR2 FQGNSA. The CDR3 spells CASSPRVSDTQYF. DNA for the CDR3: TGTGCCAGCAGCCCCCGGGTGTCTGATACGCAGTATTTT.

This chain uses TRBV28 with TRBJ1-4, with 9 positions matching TRBD1. Unmatched junction bases numbered 6, after V lost 5 bases and J lost 5 bases. CDR1 is MDHEN, CDR2 SYDVKM, per germline. This CDR3 comprises 15 residues. The CDR3 region has the DNA TGTGCCAGCAGTGGGGGGACAGGGCCCAATGAAAAACTGTTTTTT. Residues: CASSGGTGPNEKLFF.

This chain links TRBV5-6 with TRBJ2-7, with no clear D. The germline gives CDR1 SGHDT, CDR2 YYEEEE. The V gene lost 0 bases and the J gene lost 3 bases, with 7 bases spanning the gap. This CDR3 spans 13 amino acids. The CDR3 loop is CASSLGHIYEQYF. Here the CDR3 DNA reads TGTGCCAGCAGCTTGGGCCACATCTACGAGCAGTACTTC.